Listed below are T cell receptor beta chains from one sample, sequenced in a study of T cell repertoires in cytomegalovirus infection. TCRdb reprocessed the reads with MiXCR, giving one entry per CDR3 protein. The sample has hundreds of thousands of distinct CDR3 sequences, 15% to 20% seen once. The sample consisted of PBMCs. The receptors here all came from a human donor in good health (CMV status not recorded). Some clones in this sample may be carry-over from other donors' samples. CDR3s leave out the opening cysteine and the closing phenylalanine or tryptophan.

v_call: TRBV2
j_call: TRBJ2-2
cdr3_aa: ASSGETANTGELF

v_call: TRBV6-5
j_call: TRBJ2-7
cdr3_aa: ASSLGQVGPYEQY

v_call: TRBV18
j_call: TRBJ2-5
cdr3_aa: ASSGAYSTQETQY

v_call: TRBV19
j_call: TRBJ2-7
cdr3_aa: ASSIEHSSVGYEQY

v_call: TRBV6-8
j_call: TRBJ2-1
cdr3_aa: ASRGDFYNEQF

v_call: TRBV28
j_call: TRBJ2-7
cdr3_aa: ASTPTGGGYEQY

v_call: TRBV7-9
j_call: TRBJ2-2
cdr3_aa: ASSRLKNTGELF

v_call: TRBV2
j_call: TRBJ1-5
cdr3_aa: ASGRGVLGGNQPQH

v_call: TRBV12-3/TRBV12-4
j_call: TRBJ2-1
cdr3_aa: ASSFQPGLAGGEQF

v_call: TRBV12-3/TRBV12-4
j_call: TRBJ2-7
cdr3_aa: ASSHGEPPTYEQY

v_call: TRBV3-1
j_call: TRBJ2-1
cdr3_aa: ASSHQSYRAYEEQF

v_call: TRBV19
j_call: TRBJ1-1
cdr3_aa: ASSIGFGTRAF

v_call: TRBV2
j_call: TRBJ1-6
cdr3_aa: ASSRQLKDSPLH

v_call: TRBV7-2
j_call: TRBJ2-5
cdr3_aa: ASSSGRAQETQY

v_call: TRBV6-5
j_call: TRBJ2-7
cdr3_aa: ASSYSSVGDEQY

v_call: TRBV7-6
j_call: TRBJ1-6
cdr3_aa: ASSLTGRSSYNSPLH

v_call: TRBV7-2
j_call: TRBJ1-3
cdr3_aa: ASSQNGAFGNTIY

v_call: TRBV7-9
j_call: TRBJ1-4
cdr3_aa: ASSFPEATNEKLF

v_call: TRBV10-2
j_call: TRBJ1-1
cdr3_aa: ASSELGGSPEAF

v_call: TRBV20-1
j_call: TRBJ2-7
cdr3_aa: SARDFGTSPSVEQY

v_call: TRBV27
j_call: TRBJ2-1
cdr3_aa: ASRRNYEQF

v_call: TRBV12-3/TRBV12-4
j_call: TRBJ2-5
cdr3_aa: ASSFLFALAGAHRETQY

v_call: TRBV14
j_call: TRBJ2-7
cdr3_aa: ASSPYPGQEYYEQY

v_call: TRBV7-2
j_call: TRBJ2-7
cdr3_aa: ASSIGSGPLFYEQY

v_call: TRBV7-8
j_call: TRBJ2-1
cdr3_aa: ASSQSRLAGGRYNEQF

v_call: TRBV7-3
j_call: TRBJ1-3
cdr3_aa: ASSPSQGAGTIY

v_call: TRBV6-5
j_call: TRBJ2-6
cdr3_aa: ASSYPGANVLT